These 18 T cell receptor beta chains came from one sample sequenced in a study of tumor-infiltrating lymphocytes in oesophageal squamous cell carcinoma. TCRdb analysed the PCR reads with MiXCR anew, one entry per CDR3 protein. In the table there are around 13,000 distinct CDR3 sequences, 52% of which are singletons. Sequencing was performed on esophageal tumor tissue. These receptors were taken from a female donor with esophageal squamous cell carcinoma.

The chain uses TRBV7-3 and TRBJ2-3, with D possibly TRBD2 on 5 matching bases. V was trimmed by 5 bases and J by 1 base, leaving 16 bases between them. Germline CDR1 is SGHTA and CDR2 is FQGTGA. The CDR3 has 16 amino acids. CDR3 in DNA: TGTGCCAGCAGCCGAACCGGACTGCTTGGCACAGATACGCAGTATTTT. This encodes CASSRTGLLGTDTQYF.

V and J are TRBV7-6 and TRBJ1-4, with no clear D. V was trimmed by 5 bases and J by 4 bases, leaving 11 bases between them. Looked up from germline, CDR1 is SGHVS and CDR2 is FNYEAQ. CDR3 length: 14 residues. The chain's CDR3 is CASSLGRINEKLFF. The DNA of the CDR3 is TGTGCCAGCAGCCTAGGACGGATTAATGAAAAACTGTTTTTT.

This clonotype came up a few times. This CDR3 fails to terminate in the conserved phenylalanine or tryptophan, so it likely reflects a read error. The limits of the CDR3 on the DNA are not certain, so only TCRdb's listed CDR3 is given. The J gene is TRBJ2-7, the V gene TRBV7-6; the table gives TRBD1 as D, unverified against the DNA. Termini included, the CDR3 measures 18 amino acids. The V gene's germline CDR1 is SGHVS and CDR2 FNYEAQ. The CDR3 loop is CASSLGTGTFNYGYTFGS.

V is TRBV12-3 or TRBV12-4 and J is TRBJ1-5, with D tentatively TRBD1 (6 bases). The germline V and J ends were trimmed by 0 bases and 6 bases, with 15 bases remaining between them. This CDR3 contains 16 residues. The CDR3 DNA reads as TGTGCCAGCAGTTTAGCGATCCGGGGGGCCAGTCAGCCCCAGCATTTT. Translation: CASSLAIRGASQPQHF.

V is TRBV28 and J is TRBJ2-1, with 11 bases matching TRBD2. The J call may be mistaken, given a closer DNA end match to TRBJ2-7. Germline lookup yields CDR1 MDHEN and CDR2 SYDVKM. CDR3 length: 13 residues. This chain's CDR3 is CASSWGTSGEQYF. The CDR3 region has the DNA TGTGCCAGCAGTTGGGGGACTAGCGGTGAGCAGTACTTC.

V gene TRBV7-2 combines with J gene TRBJ2-2, with TRBD1 identical over 7 bases. This CDR3 region has 15 residues. The germline V gene has CDR1 SGHTA and CDR2 FQGNSA. J gave up 3 bases and V 5 bases, and 6 bases lay outside the gene matches. The CDR3: CASSQDRRDTGELFF. The CDR3 bases are TGTGCCAGCAGCCAGGACAGGAGAGACACCGGGGAGCTGTTTTTT.

The V call is TRBV7-2, the J call TRBJ2-7; D might be TRBD1 or TRBD2, each matching 6 bases. The V end was cut by 1 base, the J end by 4 bases, with 11 bases between. This CDR3 has 14 residues. The V gene's germline CDR1 is SGHTA and CDR2 FQGNSA. CDR3 coding DNA: TGTGCCAGCAGCTTAGTGGGGGGCTCTTACGAGCAGTACTTC. Its translation: CASSLVGGSYEQYF.

This chain joins TRBV7-6 and TRBJ2-3, with 12 bases matching TRBD2. Trimming removed 7 bases from V and 6 bases from J; junction bases left unmatched: 17. This CDR3 is 18 amino acids long. CDR1 is SGHVS, CDR2 FNYEAQ, per germline. The CDR3 spells CASTLPPRLAGGLDTQYF. CDR3 coding DNA: TGTGCCAGCACCCTCCCCCCCCGCCTAGCGGGAGGGCTTGATACGCAGTATTTT. The full variable domain, with the rest looked up from reference TRBV7-6 and TRBJ2-3, is GAGVSQSPRYKVTKRGQDVALRCDPISGHVSLYWYRQALGQGPEFLTYFNYEAQQDKSGLPNDRFSAERPEGSISTLTIQRTEQRDSAMYRCASTLPPRLAGGLDTQYFGPGTRLTVL.

A remark on this clonotype: One junction end disagrees with the germline gene, perhaps due to a read error. V and J are TRBV7-6 and TRBJ2-4; maybe TRBD2 (6 bases). The J call may be incorrect, as the DNA end agrees better with TRBJ2-5. The CDR3 runs 15 residues. The germline V gene encodes CDR1 SGHVS and CDR2 FNYEAQ. The CDR3 DNA sequence: TGTGCTAGCAGCCTGCTGGGAGGTTACCAAGAGACCCAGTACTTC. It specifies CASSLLGGYQETQYF.

This clonotype appeared many times. At one end, the junction sequence differs from germline, possibly due to a read error. The chain carries TRBV28 and TRBJ2-4; D is unclear. From germline, CDR1 is MDHEN and CDR2 SYDVKM. This CDR3 has 11 amino acids. CDR3 residues: CASSFKSSTDF. CDR3 sequence (DNA): TGTGCCAGCAGTTTTAAATCGTCAACGGACTTC.

V usage is TRBV9 and J usage is TRBJ2-1; 9 bases are shared with TRBD2. The CDR3 contains 15 residues. J lost 1 base, V lost 3 bases, and 2 bases had no gene match. Per germline, CDR1 SGDLS and CDR2 YYNGEE. CDR3 amino acids: CASSGGGESYNEQFF. The CDR3 DNA reads TGTGCCAGCAGCGGCGGGGGGGAGTCCTACAATGAGCAGTTCTTC.

The rearrangement uses TRBV7-6 and TRBJ2-7; D perhaps matches TRBD1 (6 bases). Germline CDR1 is SGHVS and CDR2 is FNYEAQ. The CDR3 runs to 18 residues. Trimming pared 1 base from V and 0 bases from J, leaving 19 bases between. The CDR3 region has the DNA TGTGCCAGCAGCTTAGGCCCCAGTGGGCAGGGGCCCTCCTACGAGCAGTACTTC. The encoded protein is CASSLGPSGQGPSYEQYF. The whole variable domain, remainder taken from reference TRBV7-6 and TRBJ2-7, is GAGVSQSPRYKVTKRGQDVALRCDPISGHVSLYWYRQALGQGPEFLTYFNYEAQQDKSGLPNDRFSAERPEGSISTLTIQRTEQRDSAMYRCASSLGPSGQGPSYEQYFGPGTRLTVT.

V gene TRBV7-2 combines with J gene TRBJ2-5; TRBD2 aligns across 8 bases. The V and J ends lost 2 bases and 11 bases, in that order; junction bases with no gene match: 10. CDR3 length equals 14 residues. Germline CDR1 and CDR2: SGHTA and FQGNSA. DNA of the CDR3: TGTGCCAGCAGCTTAATGGCGGGAGGCCGTGAGCAGTACTTC. It is translated as CASSLMAGGREQYF.

The V and J genes are TRBV7-6 and TRBJ2-7; D call uncertain. V lost 3 bases to trimming and J lost 0 bases, with 3 bases between them. Per the germline V gene, CDR1 is SGHVS and CDR2 is FNYEAQ. The CDR3 has 12 residues. CDR3 protein: CASSFFSYEQYF. DNA of the CDR3: TGTGCCAGCAGCTTCTTCTCCTACGAGCAGTACTTC.

CDR3 in DNA: TGTGCCAGCAGTTTACAAGCTAACACTGAAGCTTTCTTT. Its protein product is CASSLQANTEAFF. The chain uses TRBV6-8 and TRBJ1-1; unclear D gene. Germline values: CDR1 MNHGY, CDR2 SAAAGT. The CDR3 runs 13 residues. V was trimmed by 4 bases and J by 2 bases, leaving 8 bases between them.

The rearrangement links TRBV7-2 to TRBJ2-3; tentatively, D is TRBD1 or TRBD2 (6 bases each). Trimming cost V 7 bases and J 0 bases, with 11 bases left between them. Per the germline V gene, CDR1 is SGHTA and CDR2 is FQGNSA. The CDR3 is made up of 14 amino acids. CDR3 bases: TGTGCCAGCATGACGGGGGCTAGCACAGATACGCAGTATTTT. This translates into CASMTGASTDTQYF.

In its sample, this clonotype was seen once. The chain has TRBV6-9 and TRBJ2-1; 7 positions match TRBD1. The J call may be mistaken, given a closer DNA end match to TRBJ2-7. The germline CDR1 and CDR2 sequences are MNHGY and SVAAGI. The CDR3 has 14 amino acids. CDR3 protein: CASSPGPDRAKQYF. Here the CDR3 DNA reads TGTGCCAGCAGCCCGGGCCCCGACAGGGCCAAGCAGTACTTC.

The gene calls are TRBV28 and TRBJ2-1; TRBD1 aligns across 8 bases. With the DNA end fitting TRBJ1-2 better, the J assignment may be wrong. In germline, CDR1 is MDHEN, CDR2 SYDVKM. This CDR3 has 13 amino acids. CDR3 amino acids: CASSQGQDYGYTF. As DNA, the CDR3 is TGTGCCAGTAGCCAGGGACAGGACTATGGCTACACCTTC.